This T cell receptor (beta chain) stems from a study of T cell responses to AZD1222 COVID-19 vaccine. Study results and caveats: It should be noted that donors were predominantly white British and more often female, and clonal diversity was possibly underestimated. Close to half of spike-specific TCRs reportedly recognize unmutated variant regions.

Data came from immunoSEQ multiplex PCR; TCRdb stores just in-frame clones and leaves some out. The repertoire consists of tens of thousands of clones, with approximately 88% occurring once and the leading ten covering about 20%. Looked up from germline, CDR1 is SGHAT and CDR2 is FQNNGV. Trimming stripped 8 bases from V and 5 bases from J, with 10 bases between. The CDR3 sequence is 11 residues long. A remark on this clone: What it binds is not known.

The chain recombines TRBV11-2 with TRBJ2-7; no clear D gene. The TCR originated in an adult who received the AZD1222 COVID-19 vaccine. Sequences were derived from peripheral blood, sampled 28 days after the second AZD1222 dose. Written as DNA, the CDR3 is TGTGCCAGCTTAAGAGGCAACGAGCAGTACTTC. Protein sequence: CASLRGNEQYF. The full variable domain, in which reference TRBV11-2 and TRBJ2-7 provide the parts outside the CDR3, is EAGVAQSPRYKIIEKRQSVAFWCNPISGHATLYWYQQILGQGPKLLIQFQNNGVVDDSQLPKDRFSAERLKGVDSTLKIQPAKLEDSAVYLCASLRGNEQYFGPGTRLTVT.